This TCR beta chain was observed in a study of CD8+CD57+ T cells in acquired aplastic anemia. Background on the study: Sorted CD4+ plus CD8+ cells gave DNA averaging around 3 ug.

Genomic DNA provided the template from which TCR beta VDJ and CDR3 profiles were obtained. In TCRdb, the reads were re-called with MiXCR into one record per CDR3 protein. Of 200,000 to 250,000 distinct CDR3 sequences detected, approximately 57% appear once; the ten largest clones hold approximately 30%. This clonotype was recorded at least ten times. V lost 5 bases and J 0 bases, leaving 16 bases between the germline ends. This CDR3 is 17 amino acids long. Germline V CDR1 and CDR2: SGHAT, FQNNGV. The sequencing input was sorted CD4+, CD8+, or CD8+CD57+ T cells (not recorded which) from PBMCs. This receptor was obtained from a human donor in good health. The genes are TRBV11-2 and TRBJ2-2; D gene uncertain. The DNA for the CDR3 is TGTGCCAGCAGCCGTAGAGTGGACCCGACGAACACCGGGGAGCTGTTTTTT. Translation gives CASSRRVDPTNTGELFF.